These T cell receptor beta chains were read from a single sample in a study. A single record per CDR3 protein comes from TCRdb applying MiXCR to the 5' RACE reads. This table has 30,000 or so distinct CDR3 sequences, around a quarter appearing once. Sequenced material: memory CD4+ T cells sorted from blood. These receptors were obtained from a female donor with breast cancer. Both conserved end residues are part of each CDR3. D genes are given only for firm matches.

CDR3aa: CASSPWGAYEQYF; d_gene: -; v_gene: TRBV5-6
CDR3aa: CASSAIYDSHGYTF; d_gene: -; v_gene: TRBV7-9
CDR3aa: CALTALNTEAFF; d_gene: -; v_gene: TRBV7-9
CDR3aa: CASSPPPPQCQWGAFF; d_gene: -; v_gene: TRBV7-3
CDR3aa: CASSLSSGRYEQYF; d_gene: TRBD2; v_gene: TRBV28
CDR3aa: CSANRRGHVYEQYF; d_gene: -; v_gene: TRBV20-1
CDR3aa: CASSPTSANTGELFF; d_gene: -; v_gene: TRBV7-9
CDR3aa: CASSITGTDTQYF; d_gene: -; v_gene: TRBV19
CDR3aa: CSARDLDSYEQYF; d_gene: -; v_gene: TRBV20-1
CDR3aa: CASSLTTGQGGEKLFF; d_gene: TRBD1; v_gene: TRBV9
CDR3aa: CASSVETSGASTDTQYF; d_gene: TRBD2; v_gene: TRBV9
CDR3aa: CATSEGQGTNSPLHF; d_gene: TRBD1; v_gene: TRBV15
CDR3aa: CASSLTVGSYNEQFF; d_gene: -; v_gene: TRBV7-9
CDR3aa: CASCTGGNEQYF; d_gene: TRBD1; v_gene: TRBV28
CDR3aa: CASSREGGEKLFF; d_gene: -; v_gene: TRBV6-5
CDR3aa: CAWKIGWTGELFF; d_gene: -; v_gene: TRBV30
CDR3aa: CASSFVGGHEQYF; d_gene: -; v_gene: TRBV27
CDR3aa: CASCLGPYNEQFF; d_gene: -; v_gene: TRBV9
CDR3aa: CSARPSQGGIYGEQYF; d_gene: -; v_gene: TRBV20-1
CDR3aa: CASSLEIGLPYEQYF; d_gene: -; v_gene: TRBV7-9
CDR3aa: CASSLESRSYNEQFF; d_gene: -; v_gene: TRBV5-5
CDR3aa: CASSLKVPGELFF; d_gene: -; v_gene: TRBV7-3
CDR3aa: CASRPLYSALTYEQYF; d_gene: -; v_gene: TRBV6-5
CDR3aa: CASSFAGNVDEQYF; d_gene: -; v_gene: TRBV27